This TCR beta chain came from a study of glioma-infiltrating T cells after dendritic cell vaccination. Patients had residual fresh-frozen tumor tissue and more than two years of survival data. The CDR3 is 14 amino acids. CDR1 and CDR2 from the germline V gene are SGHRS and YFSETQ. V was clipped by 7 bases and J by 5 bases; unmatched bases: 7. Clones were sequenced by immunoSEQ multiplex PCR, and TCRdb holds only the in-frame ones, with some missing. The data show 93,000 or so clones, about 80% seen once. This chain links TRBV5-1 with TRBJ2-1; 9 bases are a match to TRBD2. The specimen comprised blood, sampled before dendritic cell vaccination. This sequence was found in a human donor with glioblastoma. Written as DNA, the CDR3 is TGCGCCAGCGGAAAGCGGGGGGCACACAATGAGCAGTTCTTC. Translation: CASGKRGAHNEQFF.